One and the same sample provided the 11 T cell receptor beta chains below, sequenced in a study of post-analysis software for immune sequencing data. Regarding the study as a whole: With TRBV5-6, TRBV5-1 and TRBV20-1 included, about five TRBV segments were more frequent in patients than in controls.

These receptors are not linked to any known antigen. Each TCR beta cDNA library carried unique molecular identifiers. Via MiXCR, TCRdb re-called the PCR reads, giving one row per CDR3 protein. The sample lists some 690,000 distinct CDR3 sequences, less than 35% occurring once. Source material: blood. Receptors were obtained from a girl aged 10 to 17 with multiple sclerosis.

This clonotype was observed a few times. The V and J genes are TRBV20-1 and TRBJ2-7, with 8 bases that match TRBD2. Germline V CDR1 and CDR2: DFQATT, SNEGSKA (reference sequence). CDR3 length: 16 amino acids. Trimming cost V 0 bases and J 1 base; bases outside gene matches: 8. The CDR3 coding sequence is TGCAGTGCTAGAGATCGGCAAGCGGGAGTTTCCTACGAGCAGTACTTC. Encoded protein: CSARDRQAGVSYEQYF.

Only a few counts were recorded for this clonotype. The rearrangement joins TRBV9 to TRBJ2-3; tentatively, D is TRBD2 (6 bases). The CDR3 loop spans 15 amino acids. Germline CDR1 reads SGDLS; CDR2 reads YYNGEE. V was cut by 0 bases and J by 0 bases, with 8 bases left in between. The CDR3 here is CASSVEGTSTDTQYF. Here the CDR3 DNA reads TGTGCCAGCAGCGTAGAGGGGACTAGCACAGATACGCAGTATTTT.

This clonotype was counted between two and nine times. The chain combines TRBV6-5 with TRBJ2-5; TRBD1 aligns across 7 bases. The trim removed 5 bases at V and 5 bases at J, leaving 20 bases unmatched. Per the germline V gene, CDR1 is MNHEY and CDR2 is SVGAGI. The CDR3 sequence is 18 residues long. CDR3 in amino acids: CASSNHHTATGWDETQYF. The CDR3 nucleotides are TGTGCCAGCAGTAACCACCACACAGCGACAGGGTGGGATGAGACCCAGTACTTC.

As for this clonotype: An end of the junction differs from the germline gene, which may be a read error. The rearrangement links TRBV2 to TRBJ2-1, with a weak D call TRBD1 (5 bases). The germline CDR1 and CDR2 sequences are SNHLY and FYNNEI. This CDR3 is built from 12 residues. The CDR3 DNA follows: TGTACCAGCCGAGACCCTGAAGGGGCGCAGTTCTTC. Amino acids: CTSRDPEGAQFF.

V is TRBV27 and J is TRBJ1-6; a weak D match, TRBD1 (5 bases). Germline CDR1 and CDR2: MNHEY and SMNVEV (reference sequence). Trimming stripped 0 bases from V and 13 bases from J, with 16 bases between. This CDR3 has 15 amino acids. The CDR3, as DNA: TGTGCCAGCAGTTTATCTAGGCGGGGGTGGGATCCCCTCCACTTT. Its protein is CASSLSRRGWDPLHF.

The gene calls are TRBV9 and TRBJ2-1; D ambiguous. CDR1 and CDR2 from the germline V gene are SGDLS and YYNGEE. This CDR3 contains 14 residues. V lost 3 bases and J 1 base, leaving 8 bases between the germline ends. The DNA of the CDR3 is TGTGCCAGCAGCGCCCCCCTATCCTACAATGAGCAGTTCTTC. This sequence encodes CASSAPLSYNEQFF.

The chain joins TRBV20-1 to TRBJ2-7; 7 bases fit TRBD1. The V gene end was trimmed by 3 bases and the J gene end by 2 bases; junction bases not matched to a gene: 4. The CDR3 covers 13 residues. CDR1 DFQATT and CDR2 SNEGSKA come from the germline V gene (reference sequence). The CDR3 protein is CSAREDRPYEQYF. The CDR3 nucleotides read TGCAGTGCTAGGGAGGACAGGCCCTACGAGCAGTACTTC.

Note on this clonotype: A much bigger clone sits one base away, suggesting this may be a read error. In DNA form, the CDR3 reads TGCAGTGCGAACCAGCAGGCCGTAGGGCAGTACTTC. Translated, it gives CSANQQAVGQYF. This rearrangement joins TRBV20-1 to TRBJ2-5, with D unresolved. CDR1 and CDR2 (germline): DFQATT, SNEGSKA (reference sequence). The CDR3 is 12 amino acids. V lost 6 bases and J lost 11, with 19 bases in between.

The genes are TRBV11-2 and TRBJ1-5; no clear D. The CDR3 has 13 amino acids. V was pared by 6 bases and J by 3 bases, with 9 bases between. The V gene's germline CDR1 is SGHAT and CDR2 FQNNGV. The CDR3 is CASRKQTNQPQHF. DNA of the CDR3: TGTGCCAGCAGGAAACAGACCAATCAGCCCCAGCATTTT.

CDR3: CATGEREEETQYF. CDR3 bases: TGCGCCACCGGGGAGCGGGAAGAAGAGACCCAGTACTTC. The V call is TRBV4-1, the J call TRBJ2-7; the match to TRBD2 covers 7 bases. The J call may be mistaken, given a closer DNA end match to TRBJ2-5. The CDR3 spans 13 residues. Germline CDR1 MGHRA, CDR2 YSYEKL.

This clonotype occurred a few times. The V call is TRBV4-1, the J call TRBJ1-2; the match to TRBD1 covers 7 bases. With 4 bases clipped from V and 1 base from J, the junction kept 9 bases outside the gene matches. The germline gives CDR1 MGHRA, CDR2 YSYEKL. The CDR3 sequence is 16 residues long. Here the CDR3 DNA reads TGCGCCAGCAGCCGTGAGGGACAGAATTTTAACTATGGCTACACCTTC. Its protein product is CASSREGQNFNYGYTF.